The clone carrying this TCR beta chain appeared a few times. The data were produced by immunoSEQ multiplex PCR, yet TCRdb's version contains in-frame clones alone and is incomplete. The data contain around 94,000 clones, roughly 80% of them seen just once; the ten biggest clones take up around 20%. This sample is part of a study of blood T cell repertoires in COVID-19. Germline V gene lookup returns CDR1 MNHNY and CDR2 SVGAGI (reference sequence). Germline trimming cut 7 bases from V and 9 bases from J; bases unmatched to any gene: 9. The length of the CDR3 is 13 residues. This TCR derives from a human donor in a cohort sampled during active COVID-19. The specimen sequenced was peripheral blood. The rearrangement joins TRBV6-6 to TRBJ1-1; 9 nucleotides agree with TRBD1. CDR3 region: CASNLDRGLKAFF. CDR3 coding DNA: TGTGCCAGCAACCTGGACAGGGGCTTGAAAGCTTTCTTT.